This TCR beta chain was captured by sequencing in a study of T cells in Graves' hyperthyroidism and ophthalmopathy. Study-level results: Blood also carried most thyroid clonotypes expanded above 0.001. From stable hyperthyroidism, ophthalmopathy was set apart by a 13 V-J model.

Notes on this clonotype: Its antigen is undetermined.

V was cut by 7 bases and J by 2 bases, with 10 bases left in between. The CDR3 spans 13 residues. Per the germline V gene, CDR1 is MNHNS and CDR2 is SASEGT. If no ophthalmopathy progression occurred within 18 months, Graves' hyperthyroidism was stable. Exclusions: uncontrolled infection, other autoimmune disease, pregnancy, lactation. RNA transcripts served as the template for amplifying TCR beta CDR3 regions. The HTBI primer set served for first-round RT-PCR of the TCR CDR3. TCRdb used MiXCR to reprocess the multiplex PCR reads, holding one entry per CDR3 protein. In the table there are some 300,000 distinct CDR3 sequences, roughly 13% of which are singletons.

This clonotype was sampled from a woman in her forties with Graves' hyperthyroidism. Sequencing was done on a sample of blood. V usage is TRBV6-1 and J usage is TRBJ2-3; D call uncertain. The CDR3 sequence is CASIGPYTDTQYF. For the CDR3, the DNA is TGTGCCAGCATAGGACCGTACACAGATACGCAGTATTTT.